The next 16 T cell receptor beta chains were all read from a single sample in a study of blood T cell repertoires in COVID-19. The table came from immunoSEQ multiplex PCR; TCRdb's copy has only in-frame clones and leaves some out. The sample lists 150,000 or so clones; roughly 85% were seen once. The sequencing sample was made of peripheral blood. The receptors were gathered from a woman aged 60-75 years with COVID-19, enrolled during active disease.

The V call is TRBV5-1, the J call TRBJ1-6; D may be TRBD1 (5 bases). Per the germline V gene, CDR1 is SGHRS and CDR2 is YFSETQ. Trimming stripped 0 bases from V and 14 bases from J, with 18 bases between. The CDR3 is 15 residues long. CDR3 DNA sequence: TGCGCCAGCAGCTTGGTTCAAGGGGAAAGTGCCTCCCTCCACTTT. Amino acid sequence: CASSLVQGESASLHF.

The chain joins TRBV19 to TRBJ1-5; 8 positions agree with TRBD1. This CDR3 spans 17 amino acids. Germline lookup yields CDR1 LNHDA and CDR2 SQIVND (reference sequence). The V and J ends lost 6 bases and 2 bases, in that order; junction bases with no gene match: 12. Here the CDR3 reads CASSPDRVGFGNQPQHF. The CDR3 nucleotides read TGTGCCAGTAGCCCGGACAGGGTGGGGTTCGGCAATCAGCCCCAGCATTTT.

This clone turned up a few times. The V gene is TRBV29-1, the J gene TRBJ1-2; D is unclear. Trimming removed 3 bases from V and 8 bases from J, with 16 bases in between. In germline, CDR1 is SQVTM, CDR2 ANQGSEA. The CDR3 runs to 13 residues. The CDR3 reads CSVEKPSGWGYTF. The CDR3 coding sequence is TGCAGCGTTGAGAAACCATCCGGGTGGGGCTACACCTTC.

The table lists this clone with a count of one. This chain uses TRBV7-2 with TRBJ2-4; maybe TRBD1 (6 bases). V gave up 5 bases and J gave up 2 bases, with 16 bases separating them. The CDR3 loop spans 16 amino acids. Germline V gene sequence: CDR1 SGHTA, CDR2 FQGNSA. The CDR3 region has the DNA TGTGCCAGCAGCGCCGGGCAGGGGAAGACCAAAAACATTCAGTACTTC. Translation gives CASSAGQGKTKNIQYF. Drawing the rest from reference TRBV7-2 and TRBJ2-4, the complete variable domain is GAGVSQSPSNKVTEKGKDVELRCDPISGHTALYWYRQSLGQGLEFLIYFQGNSAPDKSGLPSDRFSAERTGGSVSTLTIQRTQQEDSAVYLCASSAGQGKTKNIQYFGAGTRLSVL.

The gene calls are TRBV4-2 and TRBJ2-7; maybe TRBD1 (5 bases). CDR1 is LGHNA, CDR2 YNFKEQ, per germline. Between the trimmed V and J ends, which lost 1 base and 0 bases, there was a span of 19 bases. The CDR3 is 18 amino acids. CDR3 loop: CASSQGLPQTGNSYEQYF. The CDR3 coding sequence is TGTGCCAGCAGCCAAGGCCTGCCACAAACAGGTAACTCCTACGAGCAGTACTTC.

V gene TRBV4-3 combines with J gene TRBJ1-5; 7 nucleotides agree with TRBD1. The V gene's germline CDR1 is LGHNA and CDR2 YSLEER. CDR3 size: 15 residues. The V gene end was trimmed by 4 bases and the J gene end by 5 bases; junction bases not matched to a gene: 8. The CDR3 region is CASSPSTGPDQPQHF. DNA for the CDR3: TGCGCCAGCAGCCCGTCGACAGGGCCCGATCAGCCCCAGCATTTT.

This chain joins TRBV29-1 and TRBJ2-7; tentative D call: TRBD1 (7 bases). The CDR3 runs to 13 residues. CDR1 is SQVTM, CDR2 ANQGSEA, per germline. Trimming shortened V by 7 bases and J by 4 bases, and 17 bases separated the two germline ends. The DNA for the CDR3 is TGCAGCGCGGGGGACAGCGAATTTTACGAGCAGTACTTC. Translating gives CSAGDSEFYEQYF.

This clone showed up many times. V is TRBV25-1 and J is TRBJ2-3; possibly TRBD2 for D (5 bases). The CDR3 sequence is 14 residues long. CDR1 is MGHDK and CDR2 is SYGVNS in the germline V gene. V lost 1 base and J lost 5, with 10 bases in between. The DNA of the CDR3 is TGTGCCAGCAGTGAATTAGGGAGTCAAGATACGCAGTATTTT. It yields the protein CASSELGSQDTQYF.

J is TRBJ1-1 and V is TRBV5-6; 10 bases are shared with TRBD1. Germline trimming cut 4 bases from V and 0 bases from J; bases unmatched to any gene: 3. Germline assignment: CDR1 SGHDT and CDR2 YYEEEE. The CDR3 totals 15 residues. The CDR3 nucleotides read TGTGCCAGCAGCCAGGGACAGGGGATGAACACTGAAGCTTTCTTT. This codes for CASSQGQGMNTEAFF.

The CDR3 sequence is CASRFGTVADEKLFF. The CDR3 region has the DNA TGTGCCAGCAGATTCGGGACAGTGGCGGACGAAAAACTGTTTTTT. J is TRBJ1-4 and V is TRBV27, with TRBD1 matching 7 bases. The germline V gene encodes CDR1 MNHEY and CDR2 SMNVEV (reference sequence). V trimming: 6 bases; J trimming: 8 bases; junction bases outside the gene matches: 12. The CDR3 covers 15 residues.

This rearrangement joins TRBV4-1 to TRBJ2-2, with 9 nucleotides matching TRBD2. J gave up 4 bases and V 2 bases, and 5 bases lay outside the gene matches. This CDR3 is 16 amino acids long. Germline V gene sequence: CDR1 MGHRA, CDR2 YSYEKL. The CDR3, as DNA: TGCGCCAGCAGCCAACTAGCGGGGATACTCACCGGGGAGCTGTTTTTT. It is translated as CASSQLAGILTGELFF.

J is TRBJ1-2 and V is TRBV30, with TRBD1 identical over 10 bases. The CDR3 contains 13 residues. Germline lookup yields CDR1 GTSNPN and CDR2 SVGIG (reference sequence). V lost 8 bases and J lost 7; bases outside the gene matches: 10. The chain's CDR3 is CAGTGTGVGGYTF. DNA for the CDR3: TGTGCCGGAACCGGGACAGGGGTAGGTGGCTACACCTTC.

V is TRBV7-2 and J is TRBJ1-2; 10 bases map to TRBD1. After removal of 5 bases from V and 3 bases from J, the junction contained 6 bases not matched to a gene. Germline V gene data show CDR1 as SGHTA and CDR2 as FQGNSA. This CDR3 comprises 15 residues. In DNA form, the CDR3 reads TGTGCCAGCAGCCTAGGGGACAGGGGAGACTATGGCTACACCTTC. Translating gives CASSLGDRGDYGYTF.

This sequence joins TRBV7-3 and TRBJ2-1; 8 nucleotides agree with TRBD1. In germline, CDR1 is SGHTA, CDR2 FQGTGA. The junction had 13 bases not matched to a gene; V was cut back by 5 bases and J by 1 base. This CDR3 has 18 amino acids. CDR3 in DNA: TGTGCCAGCAGCCTCCTACCAGGGGGCGGCCTTTCCTACAATGAGCAGTTCTTC. Translation gives CASSLLPGGGLSYNEQFF. The full variable domain, its missing parts supplied by reference TRBV7-3 and TRBJ2-1, is GAGVSQTPSNKVTEKGKYVELRCDPISGHTALYWYRQSLGQGPEFLIYFQGTGAADDSGLPNDRFFAVRPEGSVSTLKIQRTERGDSAVYLCASSLLPGGGLSYNEQFFGPGTRLTVL.

The chain employs TRBV3-1 (or the pseudogene TRBV3-2) and TRBJ2-2; 7 bases agree with TRBD1. The ends lost 6 bases at V and 7 bases at J; junction bases unmatched: 8. CDR3 length: 14 amino acids. Germline values: CDR1 LGHDT, CDR2 YNNKEL (reference sequence). CDR3 nucleotide sequence: TGTGCCAGCAGGGCCGACAGGGTTGGCGGGGAGCTGTTTTTT. Its translation is CASRADRVGGELFF.

The chain carries TRBV12-3 or TRBV12-4 and TRBJ1-2; D is uncertain. The CDR3 totals 13 residues. With 8 bases removed from V and 4 bases from J, the gap between germline ends came to 14 bases. CDR3 residues: CASLGELSYGYTF. Written as DNA, the CDR3 is TGTGCCAGCCTAGGCGAGTTAAGCTATGGCTACACCTTC.